This TCR beta chain was sequenced in a study of blood T cell repertoires in COVID-19. Method: immunoSEQ multiplex PCR; TCRdb's copy keeps in-frame clones and lacks some. The data contain 200,000 or so clones, roughly nine tenths of them singletons. V lost 6 bases and J 4 bases, leaving 9 bases between the germline ends. The germline CDR1 and CDR2 sequences are SNHLY and FYNNEI. The CDR3 is made up of 12 amino acids. The sample consisted of peripheral blood. The V call is TRBV2, the J call TRBJ1-2; D unresolved. The TCR originated in a woman aged 50 to 60 with acute or convalescent COVID-19. DNA for the CDR3: TGTGCCAGCAGCGGGGAATCCTATGGCTACACCTTC. Protein product: CASSGESYGYTF.